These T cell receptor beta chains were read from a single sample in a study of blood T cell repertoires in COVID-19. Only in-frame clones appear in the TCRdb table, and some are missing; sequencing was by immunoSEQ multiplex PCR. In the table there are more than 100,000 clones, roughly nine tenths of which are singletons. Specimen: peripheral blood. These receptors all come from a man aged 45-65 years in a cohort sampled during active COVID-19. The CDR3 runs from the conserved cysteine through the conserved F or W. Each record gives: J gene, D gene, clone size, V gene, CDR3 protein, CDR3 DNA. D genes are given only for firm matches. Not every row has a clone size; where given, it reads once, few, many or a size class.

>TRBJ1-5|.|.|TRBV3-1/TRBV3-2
CASSQQGDQPQHF
TGTGCCAGCAGCCAACAAGGAGATCAGCCCCAGCATTTT
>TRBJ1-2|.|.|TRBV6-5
CASKTPGGGRGYTF
TGTGCCAGCAAGACCCCTGGGGGGGGGCGAGGCTACACCTTC
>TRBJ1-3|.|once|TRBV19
CASSRRGSGNTIYF
TGTGCCAGTTCCCGGCGGGGCTCTGGAAACACCATATATTTT
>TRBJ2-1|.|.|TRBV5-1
CASSETVEQFF
TGCGCCAGCAGCGAGACAGTTGAGCAGTTCTTC
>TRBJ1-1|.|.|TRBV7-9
CASSLSVNTEAFF
TGTGCCAGCAGCTTATCAGTGAACACTGAAGCTTTCTTT
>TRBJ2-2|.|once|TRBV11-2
CASSLDLANTGELFF
TGTGCCAGCAGCTTAGATCTTGCGAACACCGGGGAGCTGTTTTTT
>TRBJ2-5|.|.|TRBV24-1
CATSETTGSYQETQYF
TGTGCCACCAGTGAAACGACAGGTTCGTACCAAGAGACCCAGTACTTC
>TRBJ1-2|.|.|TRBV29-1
CSVASAGGMVYGYTF
TGCAGCGTAGCTAGCGCAGGTGGGATGGTCTATGGCTACACCTTC
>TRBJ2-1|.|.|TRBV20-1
CSALVVPEQFF
TGCAGTGCTCTAGTTGTGCCTGAGCAGTTCTTC
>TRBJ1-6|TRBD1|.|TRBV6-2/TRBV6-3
CASSSAGTGTTPLHF
TGTGCCAGCAGCTCCGCCGGGACAGGGACAACACCCCTCCACTTT
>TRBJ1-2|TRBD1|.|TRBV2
CAGQGVDGYTF
TGTGCCGGACAGGGAGTAGATGGCTACACCTTC
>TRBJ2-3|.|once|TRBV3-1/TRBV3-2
CASSHRLGATDTQYF
TGTGCCAGCAGCCACCGACTAGGAGCCACAGATACGCAGTATTTT
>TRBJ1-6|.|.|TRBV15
CATSRASGARSDSPLHF
TGTGCCACCAGCAGAGCCTCAGGGGCACGATCGGATTCACCCCTCCACTTT
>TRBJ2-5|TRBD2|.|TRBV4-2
CASSQDGASGGRAETQYF
TGTGCCAGCAGCCAAGATGGGGCTAGCGGGGGTAGGGCGGAGACCCAGTACTTC
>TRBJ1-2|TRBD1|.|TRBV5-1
CASSFGQADYGYTF
TGCGCCAGCAGCTTTGGACAGGCCGACTATGGCTACACCTTC
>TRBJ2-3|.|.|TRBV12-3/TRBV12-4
CASSFVRTDTQYF
TGTGCCAGCAGTTTTGTGCGGACAGATACGCAGTATTTT
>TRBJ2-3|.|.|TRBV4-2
CASSQERRGLDTQYF
TGTGCCAGCAGCCAAGAAAGGAGGGGGCTGGATACGCAGTATTTT
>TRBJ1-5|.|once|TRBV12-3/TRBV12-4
CASSFSGDQPQHF
TGTGCCAGCAGTTTTTCGGGGGATCAGCCCCAGCATTTT
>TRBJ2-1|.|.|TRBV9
CASSVGLASYNEQFF
TGTGCCAGCAGCGTAGGATTGGCCTCCTACAATGAGCAGTTCTTC
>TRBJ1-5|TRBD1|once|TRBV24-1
CATSDSGQGPNQPQHF
TGTGCCACCAGTGATTCCGGACAGGGACCCAATCAGCCCCAGCATTTT
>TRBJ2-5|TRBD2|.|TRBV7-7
CASSPSGGGSQTQYF
TGTGCTAGCAGCCCAAGCGGGGGGGGAAGTCAGACCCAGTACTTC
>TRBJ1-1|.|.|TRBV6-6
CASSYIQENTEAFF
TGTGCCAGCAGTTACATTCAGGAGAACACTGAAGCTTTCTTT
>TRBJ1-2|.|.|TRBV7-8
CASSLRGLNYGYTF
TGTGCCAGCAGCTTAAGAGGGCTGAACTATGGCTACACCTTC
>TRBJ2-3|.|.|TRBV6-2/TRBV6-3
CASSLLSGPLSTDTQYF
TGTGCCAGCAGTCTCCTTTCTGGGCCCCTGAGCACAGATACGCAGTATTTT
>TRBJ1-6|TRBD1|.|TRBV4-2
CASSQGDRVSSPLHF
TGTGCCAGCAGCCAAGGGGACAGGGTAAGTTCACCCCTCCACTTT
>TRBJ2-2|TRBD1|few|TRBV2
CASTTGATAGELFF
TGTGCCAGTACGACAGGGGCTACAGCCGGGGAGCTGTTTTTT
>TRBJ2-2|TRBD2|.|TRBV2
CASSGASGGVRELFF
TGTGCCAGCAGTGGGGCTAGCGGGGGGGTACGGGAGCTGTTTTTT
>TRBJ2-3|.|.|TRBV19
CASSKVGGGDTQYF
TGTGCCAGTAGCAAGGTGGGAGGGGGAGATACGCAGTATTTT
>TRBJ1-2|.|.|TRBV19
CASGEGGPYGYTF
TGTGCCAGTGGGGAAGGGGGACCCTATGGCTACACCTTC
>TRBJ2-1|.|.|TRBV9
CASSGGNYNEQFF
TGTGCCAGCAGCGGCGGGAACTACAATGAGCAGTTCTTC